These 23 T cell receptor beta chains were all obtained from the same sample, sequenced in a study of blood T cell repertoires in COVID-19. Only in-frame clones appear in the TCRdb table, and some are missing; sequencing was by immunoSEQ multiplex PCR. In the table there are 150,000 to 200,000 clones, about nine tenths of which are singletons. The sequencing sample was made of peripheral blood. The receptors stem from a man aged 30 to 39 with COVID-19, enrolled during active disease.

The CDR3 coding sequence is TGTGCCTACAGGACAGGGAGTAATTCTGAAGCTTTCTTT. Translating gives CAYRTGSNSEAFF. The V and J genes are TRBV30 and TRBJ1-1, with 8 bases aligning to TRBD1. The CDR3 has 13 residues. In germline, CDR1 is GTSNPN, CDR2 SVGIG (reference sequence). Trimming removed 7 bases from V and 6 bases from J; junction bases left unmatched: 10.

V usage is TRBV5-5 and J usage is TRBJ1-5, with 9 bases fitting TRBD1. Germline V gene sequence: CDR1 SGHKS, CDR2 YYEKEE (reference sequence). V lost 4 bases to trimming and J lost 7 bases; unmatched junction nucleotides: 15. The CDR3 spans 17 residues. Here the CDR3 DNA reads TGTGCCAGCAGCACTACCGGGACAGGGTCGGGAGGGCAGCCCCAGCATTTT. It yields the protein CASSTTGTGSGGQPQHF.

This chain joins TRBV18 and TRBJ1-2, with 7 bases that match TRBD1. Losses at the gene ends were 5 bases for V and 2 bases for J; bases not matched to a gene: 8. Germline CDR1 is KGHSH and CDR2 is LQKENI. This CDR3 is 15 amino acids long. CDR3 sequence reads: CASSAGQSMNYGYTF. CDR3 DNA: TGTGCCAGCTCAGCGGGACAGTCTATGAACTATGGCTACACCTTC.

This chain joins TRBV6-6 and TRBJ2-2; a possible D gene is TRBD1 (6 bases). The V gene's germline CDR1 is MNHNY and CDR2 SVGAGI (reference sequence). This CDR3 region has 16 residues. V was shortened by 2 bases and J by 2 bases, with 12 bases between the two germline ends. The CDR3: CASSYEDRINTGELFF. The CDR3 DNA follows: TGTGCCAGCAGTTACGAAGACAGGATAAACACCGGGGAGCTGTTTTTT.

V and J are TRBV2 and TRBJ1-2; no reliable D call. This CDR3 has 12 amino acids. Germline lookup yields CDR1 SNHLY and CDR2 FYNNEI. Trimming cost V 2 bases and J 10 bases, with 11 bases left between them. CDR3 in amino acids: CASSERLTDYTF. CDR3 DNA: TGTGCCAGCAGTGAAAGACTCACCGACTACACCTTC.

The V and J genes are TRBV15 and TRBJ1-2; no clear D gene. CDR3 length equals 15 residues. V lost 5 bases and J 4 bases, leaving 17 bases between the germline ends. CDR1 is LNHNV and CDR2 is YYDKDF in the germline V gene (reference sequence). The CDR3 protein is CATSDATGIFYGYTF. The CDR3 coding sequence is TGTGCCACCAGCGACGCCACCGGGATATTCTATGGCTACACCTTC.

The chain employs TRBV5-4 and TRBJ2-7; D gene uncertain. The CDR3 spans 12 residues. Germline V gives CDR1 SGHNT, CDR2 YYREEE (reference sequence). Trimming pared 3 bases from V and 10 bases from J, leaving 14 bases between. As DNA, the CDR3 is TGTGCCAGCAGCTCCGACACCTTCCTCCAGTACTTC. Its protein is CASSSDTFLQYF.

Only one count was recorded for this clone. CDR3 in amino acids: CASSLAGLSYEQYF. CDR3 nucleotides: TGTGCCAGCAGCCTAGCGGGACTAAGCTACGAGCAGTACTTC. This rearrangement joins TRBV5-4 to TRBJ2-7, with 9 positions matching TRBD2. With V trimmed by 4 bases and J by 3 bases, 5 bases remained unmatched. The CDR3 spans 14 residues. Germline V gene sequence: CDR1 SGHNT, CDR2 YYREEE (reference sequence).

This chain links TRBV7-3 with TRBJ2-1; D is unclear. V was pared by 2 bases and J by 9 bases, with 8 bases between. Germline CDR1 and CDR2: SGHTA and FQGTGA. The CDR3 totals 12 residues. The DNA for the CDR3 is TGTGCCAGCAGCTTATTGAGTGGTGAGCAGTTCTTC. Translated, it gives CASSLLSGEQFF. The entire variable domain, with the rest obtained from reference TRBV7-3 and TRBJ2-1, is as follows: GAGVSQTPSNKVTEKGKYVELRCDPISGHTALYWYRQSLGQGPEFLIYFQGTGAADDSGLPNDRFFAVRPEGSVSTLKIQRTERGDSAVYLCASSLLSGEQFFGPGTRLTVL.

V is TRBV25-1 and J is TRBJ2-1; no clear D. CDR1 is MGHDK, CDR2 SYGVNS, per germline. Trimming cost V 3 bases and J 5 bases, with 14 bases left between them. The CDR3 totals 15 residues. CDR3 nucleotides: TGTGCCAGCAGTGACCAAGCGATCGTCCACAATGAGCAGTTCTTC. Its translation: CASSDQAIVHNEQFF.

V usage is TRBV5-6 and J usage is TRBJ2-7; D is ambiguous. V was clipped by 4 bases and J by 2 bases, with 16 bases between them. Germline assignment: CDR1 SGHDT and CDR2 YYEEEE. This CDR3 comprises 15 residues. The CDR3 sequence: CASSQTESVAYEQYF. CDR3 DNA sequence: TGTGCCAGCAGCCAAACGGAGAGCGTCGCCTACGAGCAGTACTTC.

This chain joins TRBV27 and TRBJ2-1; 7 bases are a match to TRBD2. The CDR3 runs 15 residues. Germline CDR1 MNHEY, CDR2 SMNVEV (reference sequence). V was pared by 3 bases and J by 5 bases, with 7 bases of the junction left unmatched. Here the CDR3 DNA reads TGTGCCAGCAGTTTCAGCGGGATTAACCACAATGAGCAGTTCTTC. Protein product: CASSFSGINHNEQFF.

This clone was detected a few times. The genes are TRBV5-6 and TRBJ2-7; D gene uncertain. Trimming removed 4 bases at V and 1 base at J, with 3 bases between. Germline loops: CDR1 SGHDT, CDR2 YYEEEE. The CDR3 covers 11 residues. CDR3 in amino acids: CASSRSYEQYF. The DNA of the CDR3 is TGTGCCAGCAGCCGTTCCTACGAGCAGTACTTC.

The genes are TRBV19 and TRBJ2-5; D gene unclear. Germline V lookup: CDR1 LNHDA, CDR2 SQIVND (reference sequence). The CDR3 spans 13 residues. V gave up 3 bases and J gave up 0 bases, with 5 bases separating them. The CDR3 sequence is CASSMNNQETQYF. The CDR3, as DNA: TGTGCCAGTAGTATGAACAACCAAGAGACCCAGTACTTC.

This sequence joins TRBV7-8 and TRBJ2-3; 12 bases are a match to TRBD2. The germline CDR1 and CDR2 sequences are SGHVS and FQNEAQ. With 5 bases clipped from V and 9 bases from J, the junction kept 6 bases outside the gene matches. The CDR3 has 14 amino acids. Here the CDR3 reads CASSATGTSGTQYF. CDR3 in DNA: TGTGCCAGCAGCGCCACCGGGACTAGCGGGACGCAGTATTTT.

This chain uses TRBV4-1 with TRBJ1-1; D gene ambiguous. Germline CDR1 MGHRA, CDR2 YSYEKL. The CDR3 has 16 amino acids. Trimming pared 6 bases from V and 2 bases from J, leaving 19 bases between. CDR3 region: CASSPGPQRANTEAFF. The DNA of the CDR3 is TGCGCCAGCAGTCCCGGCCCACAGAGGGCAAACACTGAAGCTTTCTTT.

The V gene is TRBV28, the J gene TRBJ1-2; TRBD1 aligns across 10 bases. The germline V gene encodes CDR1 MDHEN and CDR2 SYDVKM. The CDR3 consists of 14 residues. The V gene end was trimmed by 5 bases and the J gene end by 8 bases; junction bases not matched to a gene: 8. This chain's CDR3 is CASSPPGTGEGYTF. CDR3 coding DNA: TGTGCCAGCAGTCCGCCCGGGACAGGGGAAGGCTACACCTTC.

The table lists this clone with a few counts. The chain recombines TRBV7-2 with TRBJ2-7; TRBD2 might be the D (5 bases). V lost 1 base, J lost 4 bases, and 11 bases lay in between. The CDR3 sequence is 14 residues long. CDR1 and CDR2 (germline): SGHTA, FQGNSA. CDR3 coding DNA: TGTGCCAGCAGCTTAGAAGCGGTAGGTTACGAGCAGTACTTC. It specifies CASSLEAVGYEQYF.

The chain recombines TRBV6-2 or TRBV6-3 with TRBJ2-7, with 14 bases identical to TRBD2. The CDR3 is 16 amino acids. V lost 4 bases, J lost 5 bases, and 7 bases stayed unmatched. The germline CDR1 and CDR2 sequences are MNHEY and SVGEGT. CDR3 residues: CASSWTSGRFVDEQYF. In DNA, the CDR3 is TGTGCCAGCAGTTGGACTAGCGGGAGGTTTGTTGACGAGCAGTACTTC.

The V and J genes are TRBV30 and TRBJ2-2, with 12 bases aligning to TRBD2. Trimming at V came to 3 bases and at J to 5 bases, leaving 7 bases not matched to a gene. Per germline, CDR1 GTSNPN and CDR2 SVGIG (reference sequence). The CDR3 length is 16 residues. The CDR3 region has the DNA TGTGCCTGGAGGGGACTAGCGGGTGTAATGACCGGGGAGCTGTTTTTT. Amino acid sequence: CAWRGLAGVMTGELFF.

V gene TRBV6-5 combines with J gene TRBJ1-5; no definite D call. V was cut by 0 bases and J by 1 base, with 4 bases left in between. Germline lookup yields CDR1 MNHEY and CDR2 SVGAGI. This CDR3 spans 14 amino acids. Here the CDR3 reads CASSYSQSNQPQHF. CDR3 coding DNA: TGTGCCAGCAGTTACTCGCAGAGCAATCAGCCCCAGCATTTT.

The chain recombines TRBV6-5 with TRBJ2-1, with 11 bases that match TRBD2. The junction had 7 bases not matched to a gene; V was cut back by 5 bases and J by 7 bases. This CDR3 contains 15 residues. CDR1 is MNHEY and CDR2 is SVGAGI in the germline V gene. In DNA form, the CDR3 reads TGTGCCAGCAGTAAACTAGCGGGAGAGGGAAATGAGCAGTTCTTC. Its protein product is CASSKLAGEGNEQFF.

V and J are TRBV3-1 (or the pseudogene TRBV3-2) and TRBJ2-1; D is perhaps TRBD2 (6 bases). The CDR3 runs to 15 residues. Germline values: CDR1 LGHDT, CDR2 YNNKEL (reference sequence). The ends were cut back, 4 bases at V and 3 bases at J, with 13 bases in the middle. This chain's CDR3 is CASSPRDSVYNEQFF. CDR3 sequence (DNA): TGTGCCAGCAGCCCACGGGACTCTGTCTACAATGAGCAGTTCTTC.